This T cell receptor (beta chain) originates from a study of shared clonotypes between healthy human individuals (dated by TCRdb to 2019 to 2021). Background for the entire study: The cohort comprised two women and a few men aged 18 to 49 years. To estimate repertoire size and how much clonotype sharing occurs between individuals, the study deeply sequenced the blood TCR repertoires of five healthy adults. Per donor, three plates each were used for CD4 naive and CD4 memory, two for CD8 naive, and one for CD8 memory. To increase sequencing depth and limit assay-specific biases, different laboratories used diverse techniques to prepare libraries and sequence TCR repertoires. Between about 0.8 and 9 billion PBMCs per donor were obtained by leukapheresis. The paper's findings and limits, for the study overall: Incomplete sequencing was indicated by rarefaction of sorted-subset datasets, despite the large sequencing depth. Compared with non-shared clonotypes, the clonotypes found in all four sorted-subset donors had higher generation probabilities. Across a handful of donors, around 5% of naive CD4, around 3.5% of naive CD8, 2% to 2.5% of memory CD4, and under 0.45% of memory CD8 clonotypes were shared. Because the study included only a small number of donors, the genetic and exposure-history diversity represented was limited. Only blood was sampled, and tissue TCR repertoires likely differ from those in blood. Larger estimated clonotype richness was generally found for naive subsets than for memory subsets. Pairwise subsampling led to the expectation that sequencing depth would affect the degree of clonotype sharing among donors.

Using the deep immunoSEQ assay, TCR CDR3 regions were amplified from genomic DNA by multiplex PCR. For each cell subset, the extracted genomic DNA was distributed evenly across all wells of several immunoSEQ 96-well plates, and each plate served as one replicate. For sorted subsets, each replicate PCR was loaded with roughly 200 ng genomic DNA, equivalent to about 30,000 T cell genomes. Purified libraries were quantified with a Qubit 3.0 fluorometer, sized on a Bioanalyzer 2100, and re-quantified with the KAPA Library Quantification kit. A separate single-read 150-cycle Illumina NextSeq 550 flow cell was used to sequence each immunoSEQ 96-well plate. The study's processing was this. Because the immunoSEQ output included only junctional sequences and no quality scores, the filtering could not be the same as the filtering used for full-length reads. Sequences were annotated with PyIR, a Python wrapper for IgBLAST v1.9, and V/J genes and CDR3 were assigned using IMGT germline references. Reads were filtered out if the reads had weak V/J assignments (E-value above 1e-6), no CDR3, stop codons, out-of-frame junctions, or ambiguous translated residues. V3J clonotypes were defined as sequences sharing the same inferred V gene, J gene, and CDR3 amino acid sequence. Percentage overlap between repertoires was calculated by dividing the number of shared unique clonotypes by the size of the smaller repertoire. Richness of each repertoire was evaluated using RTK rarefaction, the Chao1 estimator, and Recon v2.1 estimates of unobserved clonotypes. Generation probabilities were computed with OLGA for all TCRbeta clonotypes obtained by the gDNA method from a few donors. As stored in TCRdb, this immuneACCESS dataset retains in-frame rearrangements with V and J assigned. A fraction of the clones does not appear; measured against another copy, unresolved V genes explain less than half of the discrepancy, and the remainder lacks a known reason. The V and J calls and the clone size are those of that table, but D and trimming were determined from the DNA. This sample has approximately 2,300,000 clones in its table, and under 95% of those were observed once. 0.37% of the sample is taken by the ten largest.

The germline V gene specifies KGHSH as CDR1 and LQKENI as CDR2. Including the terminal cysteine and phenylalanine, the CDR3 comprises 14 residues. Here the CDR3 DNA is all that survives: 42 bases in frame from base 1. Unmatched junction bases come to 6, with V trimmed by 6 bases and J by 5 bases. As to this clone: Its specific antigen is unknown. No much larger clonotype is one base removed from it; base qualities were not supplied.

Donors were healthy HIV-negative adults with no recently reported acute infections or vaccinations. Only Caucasian adults living in Nashville, Tennessee, USA were represented among the donors. CD4+ T cells were enriched through magnetic negative selection, after which naive cells were positively selected on CD45RA and the remaining negative fraction served as the memory subset. Blood was obtained by leukapheresis, after which PBMCs were separated by Ficoll-Histopaque density gradient centrifugation and cryopreserved in liquid nitrogen vapor phase. Analytical flow cytometry was used to check the purity and quantity of every magnetically sorted T cell population. From each sorted fraction, genomic DNA was isolated and quantified by UV absorbance on a Nanodrop 2000c.

This clonotype originated in a man between 18 and 29 years old in good health. Some clones in this sample may be carry-over from other donors' samples. The chain uses TRBV18 and TRBJ2-5, with TRBD1 matching 10 junction bases. Specimen: naive CD4+ T cells from PBMCs. This specimen's cell subset or site label, interpreted: CD45RA+ positively selected. The CDR3 loop reads CASSHDRGPETQYF. At the DNA level, the sequence is TGTGCCAGCTCCCACGACAGGGGGCCGGAGACCCAGTACTTC.